These 12 T cell receptor beta chains share one sample of origin, sequenced in a study of T cells in Graves' hyperthyroidism and ophthalmopathy. Researchers took RNA transcripts and amplified the TCR beta CDR3 regions from them. With the HTBI primer set, the TCR CDR3 went through a first round of RT-PCR. Via MiXCR, TCRdb re-called the multiplex PCR reads, giving one row per CDR3 protein. Of about 410,000 distinct CDR3 sequences listed, roughly 14% are singletons. Sequencing was performed on blood. Every receptor here comes from a young man with Graves' ophthalmopathy.

CDR3 loop: CASIFTSYEQYF. CDR3 sequence (DNA): TGTGCCAGCATTTTCACTTCCTACGAGCAGTACTTC. The chain links TRBV2 to TRBJ2-7; D is uncertain. V shed 7 bases and J shed 1 base, with 8 bases lying between them. CDR1 is SNHLY and CDR2 is FYNNEI in the germline V gene. This CDR3 has 12 amino acids.

This clonotype has at least ten counts. The chain recombines TRBV12-3 or TRBV12-4 with TRBJ2-7; unclear D gene. The V gene lost 7 bases and the J gene lost 5 bases, with 18 bases spanning the gap. This CDR3 is 14 amino acids long. The CDR3 spells CASTPSGRGDEQYF. In nucleotides, the CDR3 is TGTGCCAGCACCCCGTCCGGGCGCGGAGACGAGCAGTACTTC.

This clonotype was observed a few times. This rearrangement joins TRBV27 to TRBJ1-1; the match to TRBD1 covers 10 bases. Germline loops: CDR1 MNHEY, CDR2 SMNVEV (reference sequence). This CDR3 is 16 amino acids long. V was clipped by 6 bases and J by 3 bases; unmatched bases: 10. The CDR3 nucleotides are TGTGCCAGCAGGTACACCGGGACAGGGGTGCACACTGAAGCTTTCTTT. Encoded protein: CASRYTGTGVHTEAFF.

This clonotype was observed once. The V call is TRBV20-1, the J call TRBJ2-7; D might be TRBD2 (5 bases). The CDR3 runs to 11 residues. V lost 3 bases and J lost 7, with 10 bases in between. Germline V CDR1 and CDR2: DFQATT, SNEGSKA (reference sequence). CDR3 DNA: TGCAGTGCTAGTTACAGCGGTGAGCAGTACTTC. This codes for CSASYSGEQYF.

In its sample, this clonotype was seen many times. V is TRBV3-1 and J is TRBJ2-1; D call uncertain. The CDR3 is 11 amino acids. Germline lookup yields CDR1 LGHDT and CDR2 YNNKEL (reference sequence). Trimming took 4 bases from V and 9 from J, leaving 7 bases between them. This CDR3 is CASSRASEQFF. DNA of the CDR3: TGTGCCAGCAGCCGAGCCAGTGAGCAGTTCTTC.

This clonotype has ten or more counts. The rearrangement links TRBV10-3 to TRBJ1-2; D call uncertain. The CDR3 totals 18 residues. The germline CDR1 and CDR2 sequences are ENHRY and SYGVKD. V was cut by 2 bases and J by 3 bases, with 22 bases left in between. The CDR3 spells CAISEPEAGGIGDYGYTF. The CDR3 bases are TGTGCCATCAGTGAGCCGGAGGCTGGAGGAATCGGCGACTATGGCTACACCTTC.

There are a few counts of this clonotype. The chain is built from TRBV20-1 and TRBJ2-3; 8 nucleotides match TRBD2. Germline V lookup: CDR1 DFQATT, CDR2 SNEGSKA (reference sequence). Trimming cost V 3 bases and J 1 base; bases outside gene matches: 0. This CDR3 spans 13 amino acids. The CDR3 coding sequence is TGCAGTGCTAGGACTAGCGGCACAGATACGCAGTATTTT. Encoded protein: CSARTSGTDTQYF.

This clonotype came up many times. The chain combines TRBV6-5 with TRBJ1-2, with TRBD1 as a possible D gene (5 bases). Between the trimmed V and J ends, which lost 2 bases and 3 bases, there was a span of 7 bases. Germline CDR1 MNHEY, CDR2 SVGAGI. The CDR3 is 13 residues long. CDR3: CASSYQGDYGYTF. In DNA form, the CDR3 reads TGTGCCAGCAGTTACCAGGGTGACTATGGCTACACCTTC.

This clonotype was seen more than once but under ten times. The chain has TRBV6-1 and TRBJ1-5; TRBD1 agrees at 9 bases. The V segment lost 6 bases and the J segment 0 bases; nucleotides outside the gene matches: 9. The CDR3 extends over 17 amino acids. Germline V gene lookup returns CDR1 MNHNS and CDR2 SASEGT. In nucleotides, the CDR3 is TGTGCCAGCAGCCTTGGACAGGGGAGGGATAGCAATCAGCCCCAGCATTTT. It yields the protein CASSLGQGRDSNQPQHF.

V and J are TRBV6-1 and TRBJ2-7; D might be TRBD1 (6 bases). The CDR3 loop spans 14 amino acids. V lost 4 bases, J lost 2 bases, and 12 bases lay in between. Germline values: CDR1 MNHNS, CDR2 SASEGT. The CDR3 sequence is CASSAGAGAYEQYF. In DNA form, the CDR3 reads TGTGCCAGCAGTGCCGGGGCAGGGGCCTACGAGCAGTACTTC.

The sample holds a few counts of this clonotype. The germline gene is not matched at one end of the junction; a read error may be the cause. This chain connects TRBV7-7 to TRBJ2-2; possibly TRBD1 for D (5 bases). Germline values: CDR1 SSHAT, CDR2 FNYEAQ (reference sequence). This CDR3 has 14 residues. In nucleotides, the CDR3 is TGTGCTAGCAGCTTTAGTCAGGGTCACGGGGAGCTGTTTTTT. It encodes CASSFSQGHGELFF.

A remark on this clonotype: One end of the junction is discordant with germline, which a read error may explain. The chain uses TRBV12-3 or TRBV12-4 and TRBJ1-2; D is ambiguous. The CDR3 runs 12 residues. In nucleotides, the CDR3 is TGTGCCAGCAGTTTATCACCCTATGGCTGCACCTTC. The encoded protein is CASSLSPYGCTF.